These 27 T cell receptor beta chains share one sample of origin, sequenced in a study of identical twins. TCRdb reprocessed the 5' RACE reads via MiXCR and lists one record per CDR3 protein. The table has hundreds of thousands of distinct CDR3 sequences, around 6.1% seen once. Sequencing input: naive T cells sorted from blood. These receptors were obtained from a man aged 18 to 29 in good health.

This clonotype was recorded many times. CDR3 sequence reads: CASSEPGPNYEQYF. The CDR3 nucleotides are TGTGCCAGCAGTGAGCCGGGACCCAACTACGAGCAGTACTTC. V is TRBV25-1 and J is TRBJ2-7; D may match TRBD1 or TRBD2 (5 bases each). There are 14 residues in the CDR3. Trimming took off 3 bases at V and 3 bases at J, with 12 bases between the two ends. Per germline, CDR1 MGHDK and CDR2 SYGVNS.

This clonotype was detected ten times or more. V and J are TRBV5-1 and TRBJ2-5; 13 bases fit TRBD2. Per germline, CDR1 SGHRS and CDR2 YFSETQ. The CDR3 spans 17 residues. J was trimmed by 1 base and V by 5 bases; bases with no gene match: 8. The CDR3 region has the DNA TGCGCCAGCAGAGAGGGGACTAGCGGGATAACCCAAGAGACCCAGTACTTC. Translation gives CASREGTSGITQETQYF. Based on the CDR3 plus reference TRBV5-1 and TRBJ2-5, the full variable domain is KAGVTQTPRYLIKTRGQQVTLSCSPISGHRSVSWYQQTPGQGLQFLFEYFSETQRNKGNFPGRFSGRQFSNSRSEMNVSTLELGDSALYLCASREGTSGITQETQYFGPGTRLLVL.

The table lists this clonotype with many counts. The CDR3 here is CSARVDRGGNEQFF. The CDR3 bases are TGCAGTGCTAGAGTGGACAGGGGGGGGAATGAGCAGTTCTTC. The chain employs TRBV20-1 and TRBJ2-1; 10 nucleotides line up with TRBD1. Germline-derived CDR1 and CDR2 are DFQATT and SNEGSKA (reference sequence). CDR3 length: 14 residues. V trimming: 1 base; J trimming: 7 bases; junction bases outside the gene matches: 4.

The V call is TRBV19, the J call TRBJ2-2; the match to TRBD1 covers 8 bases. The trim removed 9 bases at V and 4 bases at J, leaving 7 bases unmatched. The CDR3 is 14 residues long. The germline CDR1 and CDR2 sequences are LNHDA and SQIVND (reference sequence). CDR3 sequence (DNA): TGTGCCAGCGCAGGGGGCGATGGCACCGGGGAGCTGTTTTTT. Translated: CASAGGDGTGELFF.

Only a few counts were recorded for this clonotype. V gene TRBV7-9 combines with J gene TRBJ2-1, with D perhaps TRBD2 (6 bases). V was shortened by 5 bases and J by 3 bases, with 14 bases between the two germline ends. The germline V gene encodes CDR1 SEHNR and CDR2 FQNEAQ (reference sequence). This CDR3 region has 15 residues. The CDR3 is CASSPSGGFYNEQFF. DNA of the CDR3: TGTGCCAGCAGCCCTAGTGGAGGGTTCTACAATGAGCAGTTCTTC.

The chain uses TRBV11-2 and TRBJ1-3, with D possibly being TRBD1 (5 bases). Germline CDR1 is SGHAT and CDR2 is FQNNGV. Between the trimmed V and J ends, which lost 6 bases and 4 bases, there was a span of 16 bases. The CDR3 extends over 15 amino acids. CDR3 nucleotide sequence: TGTGCCAGCAGTCAAACGGGACTGGACGGAAACACCATATATTTT. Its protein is CASSQTGLDGNTIYF.

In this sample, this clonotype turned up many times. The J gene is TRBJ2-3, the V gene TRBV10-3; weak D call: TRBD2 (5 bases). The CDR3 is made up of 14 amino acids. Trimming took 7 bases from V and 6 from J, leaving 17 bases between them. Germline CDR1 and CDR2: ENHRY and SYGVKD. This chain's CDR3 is CAIMALAGWDTQYF. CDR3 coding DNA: TGTGCCATCATGGCTCTCGCGGGTTGGGATACGCAGTATTTT.

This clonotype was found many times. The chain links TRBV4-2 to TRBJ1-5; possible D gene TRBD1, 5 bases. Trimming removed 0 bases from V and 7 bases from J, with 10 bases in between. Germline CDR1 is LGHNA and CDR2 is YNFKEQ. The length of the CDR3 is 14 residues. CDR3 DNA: TGTGCCAGCAGCCAAGATTGGACATCCCAGCCCCAGCATTTT. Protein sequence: CASSQDWTSQPQHF.

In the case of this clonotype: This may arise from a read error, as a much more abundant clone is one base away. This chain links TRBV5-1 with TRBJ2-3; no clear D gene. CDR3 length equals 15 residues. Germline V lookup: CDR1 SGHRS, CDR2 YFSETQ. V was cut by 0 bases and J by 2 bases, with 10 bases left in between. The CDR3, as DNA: TGCGCCAGCAGCTTGGAAGGGAAGATCACAGATACGCAGTATTTT. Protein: CASSLEGKITDTQYF.

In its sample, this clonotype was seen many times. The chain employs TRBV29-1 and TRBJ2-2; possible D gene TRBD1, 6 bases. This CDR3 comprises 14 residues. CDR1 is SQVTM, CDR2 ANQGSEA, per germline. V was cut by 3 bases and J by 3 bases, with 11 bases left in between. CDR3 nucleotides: TGCAGCGTTGACCTAAAGGGGGACACCGGGGAGCTGTTTTTT. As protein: CSVDLKGDTGELFF.

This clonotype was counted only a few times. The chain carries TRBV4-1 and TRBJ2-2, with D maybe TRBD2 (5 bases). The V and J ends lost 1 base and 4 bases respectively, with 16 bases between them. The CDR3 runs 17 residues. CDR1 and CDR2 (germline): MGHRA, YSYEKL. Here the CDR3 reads CASSQVPGSAATGELFF. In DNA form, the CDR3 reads TGCGCCAGCAGCCAAGTCCCCGGGTCAGCGGCCACCGGGGAGCTGTTTTTT.

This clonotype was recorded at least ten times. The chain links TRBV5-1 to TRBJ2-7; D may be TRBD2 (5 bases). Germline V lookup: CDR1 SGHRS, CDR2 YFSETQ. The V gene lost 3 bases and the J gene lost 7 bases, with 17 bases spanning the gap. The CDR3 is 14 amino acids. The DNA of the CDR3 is TGCGCCAGCAGCTCCTCCGGTGCCTCGGGGGAGCAGTACTTC. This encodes CASSSSGASGEQYF.

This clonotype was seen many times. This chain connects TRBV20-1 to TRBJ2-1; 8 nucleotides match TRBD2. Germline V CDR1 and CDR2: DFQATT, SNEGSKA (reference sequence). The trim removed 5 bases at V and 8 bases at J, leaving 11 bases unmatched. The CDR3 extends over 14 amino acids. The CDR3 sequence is CSARHSSGGYEQFF. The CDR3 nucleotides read TGCAGTGCTCGGCACTCTTCGGGAGGGTATGAGCAGTTCTTC.

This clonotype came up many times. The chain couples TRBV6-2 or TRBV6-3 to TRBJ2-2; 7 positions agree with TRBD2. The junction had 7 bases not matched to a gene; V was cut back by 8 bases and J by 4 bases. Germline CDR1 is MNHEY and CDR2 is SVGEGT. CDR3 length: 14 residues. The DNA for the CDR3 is TGTGCCAGCGGGCGGGAGATCGTCACCGGGGAGCTGTTTTTT. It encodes CASGREIVTGELFF.

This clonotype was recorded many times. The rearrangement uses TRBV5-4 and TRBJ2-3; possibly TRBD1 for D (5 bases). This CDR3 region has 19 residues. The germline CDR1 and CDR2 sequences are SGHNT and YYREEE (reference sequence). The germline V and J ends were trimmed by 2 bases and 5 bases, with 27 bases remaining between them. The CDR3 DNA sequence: TGTGCCAGCAGCTTCGGACGACAGACAGCCCCCTCGGCTTTAGATACGCAGTATTTT. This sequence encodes CASSFGRQTAPSALDTQYF.

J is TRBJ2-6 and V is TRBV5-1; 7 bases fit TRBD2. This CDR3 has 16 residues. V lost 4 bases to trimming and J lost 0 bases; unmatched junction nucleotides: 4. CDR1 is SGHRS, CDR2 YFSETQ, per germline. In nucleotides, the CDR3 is TGCGCCAGCAGCGGGGGGGGAAGCTCTGGGGCCAACGTCCTGACTTTC. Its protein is CASSGGGSSGANVLTF.

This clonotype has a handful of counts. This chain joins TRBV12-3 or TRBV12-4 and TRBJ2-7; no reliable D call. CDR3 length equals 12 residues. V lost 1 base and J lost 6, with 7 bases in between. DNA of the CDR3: TGTGCCAGCAGTTTAGAACGAAGCGAGCAGTACTTC. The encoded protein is CASSLERSEQYF.

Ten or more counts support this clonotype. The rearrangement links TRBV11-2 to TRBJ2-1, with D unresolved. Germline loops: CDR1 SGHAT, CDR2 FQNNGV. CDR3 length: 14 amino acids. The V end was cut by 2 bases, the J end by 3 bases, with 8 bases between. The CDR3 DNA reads TGTGCCAGCAGCTTAAGCGACTTCTACAATGAGCAGTTCTTC. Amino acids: CASSLSDFYNEQFF.

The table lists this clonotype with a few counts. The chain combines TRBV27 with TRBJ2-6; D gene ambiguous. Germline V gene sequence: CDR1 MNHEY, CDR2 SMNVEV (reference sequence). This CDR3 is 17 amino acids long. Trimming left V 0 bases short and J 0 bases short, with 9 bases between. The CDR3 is CASSLSSLISGANVLTF. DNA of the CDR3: TGTGCCAGCAGTTTATCGTCACTGATCTCTGGGGCCAACGTCCTGACTTTC.

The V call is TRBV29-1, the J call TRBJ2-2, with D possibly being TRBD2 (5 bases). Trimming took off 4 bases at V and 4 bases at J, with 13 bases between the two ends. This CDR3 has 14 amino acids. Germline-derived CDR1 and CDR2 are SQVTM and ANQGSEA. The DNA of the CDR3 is TGCAGCGTTGGAGACGAGGGCTCCACCGGGGAGCTGTTTTTT. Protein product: CSVGDEGSTGELFF.

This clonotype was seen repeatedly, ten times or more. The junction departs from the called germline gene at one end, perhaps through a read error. For the CDR3, the DNA is TGTGCCAGCAGTTTGCCTCTACCGGGACAGTGGGTTTTT. Translating it yields CASSLPLPGQWVF. J is TRBJ2-3 and V is TRBV6-5; 7 bases fit TRBD1. CDR1 is MNHEY and CDR2 is SVGAGI in the germline V gene. The CDR3 extends over 13 amino acids.

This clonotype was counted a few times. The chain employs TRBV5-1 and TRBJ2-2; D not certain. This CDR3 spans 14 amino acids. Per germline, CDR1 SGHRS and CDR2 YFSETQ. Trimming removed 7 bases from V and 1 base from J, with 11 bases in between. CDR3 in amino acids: CASFAVQNTGELFF. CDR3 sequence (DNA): TGCGCCAGCTTTGCAGTGCAGAACACCGGGGAGCTGTTTTTT.

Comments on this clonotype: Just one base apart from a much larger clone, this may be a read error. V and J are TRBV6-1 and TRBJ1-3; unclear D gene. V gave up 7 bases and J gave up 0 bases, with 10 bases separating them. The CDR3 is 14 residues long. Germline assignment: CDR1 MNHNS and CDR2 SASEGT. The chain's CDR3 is CASKEGSSGNTIYF. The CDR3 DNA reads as TGTGCCAGCAAGGAAGGGAGCTCTGGAAACACCATATATTTT.

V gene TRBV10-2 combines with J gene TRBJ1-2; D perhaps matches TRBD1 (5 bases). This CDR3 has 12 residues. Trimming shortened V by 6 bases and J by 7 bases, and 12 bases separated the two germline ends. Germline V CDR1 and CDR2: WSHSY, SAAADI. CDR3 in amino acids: CASRGTEVGYTF. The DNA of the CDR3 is TGCGCCAGCAGAGGGACGGAGGTTGGCTACACCTTC.

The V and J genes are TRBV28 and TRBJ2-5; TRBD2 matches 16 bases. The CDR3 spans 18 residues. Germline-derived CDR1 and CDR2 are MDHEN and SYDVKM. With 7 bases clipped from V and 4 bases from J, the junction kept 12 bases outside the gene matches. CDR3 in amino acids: CASKRGLAGGPVPETQYF. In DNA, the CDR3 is TGTGCCAGCAAACGGGGACTAGCGGGAGGGCCAGTGCCAGAGACCCAGTACTTC.

The DNA of the CDR3 is TGTGCCAGCAGCTTGGGTAGCGGGAGGGCCAAGGGTGATGAGCAGTTCTTC. Its translation: CASSLGSGRAKGDEQFF. The chain combines TRBV5-4 with TRBJ2-1, with 11 bases that match TRBD2. This CDR3 spans 17 amino acids. Trimming took 0 bases from V and 8 from J; bases not matched to a gene: 10. CDR1 and CDR2 from the germline V gene are SGHNT and YYREEE (reference sequence). The full variable domain, rest sourced from reference TRBV5-4 and TRBJ2-1, is ETGVTQSPTHLIKTRGQQVTLRCSSQSGHNTVSWYQQALGQGPQFIFQYYREEENGRGNFPPRFSGLQFPNYSSELNVNALELDDSALYLCASSLGSGRAKGDEQFFGPGTRLTVL.

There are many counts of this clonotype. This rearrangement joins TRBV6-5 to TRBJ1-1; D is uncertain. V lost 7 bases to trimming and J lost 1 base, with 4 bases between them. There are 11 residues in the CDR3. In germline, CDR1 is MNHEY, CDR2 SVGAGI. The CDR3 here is CASTRNTEAFF. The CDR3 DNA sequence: TGTGCCAGCACCAGGAACACTGAAGCTTTCTTT.